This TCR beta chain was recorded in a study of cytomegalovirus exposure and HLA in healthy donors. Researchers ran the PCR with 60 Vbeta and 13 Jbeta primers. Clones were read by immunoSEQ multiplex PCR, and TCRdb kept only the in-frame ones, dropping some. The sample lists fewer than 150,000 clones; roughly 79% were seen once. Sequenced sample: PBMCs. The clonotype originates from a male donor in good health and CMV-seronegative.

The CDR3 nucleotides read TGCGCCAGCAGCATCGGAGGGCCAGAGCTAGGTCAGCCCCAGCATTTT. This encodes CASSIGGPELGQPQHF. The rearrangement links TRBV5-1 to TRBJ1-5; D remains ambiguous. The V gene lost 4 bases and the J gene lost 6 bases, with 20 bases spanning the gap. Germline values: CDR1 SGHRS, CDR2 YFSETQ. The CDR3 runs to 16 residues.